This TCR beta chain was sequenced in a study of CD8 T cells in ankylosing spondylitis. Overall study results and limits: Within ankylosing spondylitis blood, a TCR beta motif made up of eight highly homologous variants appeared to be characteristic. Reported data indicate significant enrichment of disease-linked clones within matched ankylosing spondylitis synovial fluid.

Remarks on this clonotype: Its antigen is undetermined.

The CDR3 sequence is 15 residues long. V gave up 4 bases and J gave up 1 base; unmatched junction bases: 7. Germline values: CDR1 SGHRS, CDR2 YFSETQ. TCRdb re-analysed the 5' RACE reads in MiXCR, keeping a single row per CDR3 protein. The sample contains fewer than 450,000 distinct CDR3 sequences, over 15% of which appear only once. V usage is TRBV5-1 and J usage is TRBJ1-1; 7 nucleotides agree with TRBD1. This TCR came from a male donor with ankylosing spondylitis. The material sequenced was blood, either unsorted or a sorted T cell fraction (not recorded which). The CDR3 region has the DNA TGCGCCAGCAGCCCGGGGGGGACAGCGAACACTGAAGCTTTCTTT. Amino acids: CASSPGGTANTEAFF.